This TCR beta chain emerged from a study of blood T cell repertoires in COVID-19 (TCRdb year 2020). Context from the whole study: The collaborator samples originated in the United States, Italy and Spain and spanned the acute and convalescent phases of COVID-19. The prospective study material was composed of cDNA or gDNA derived from T cells, B-cell-depleted T cells, or PBMCs. The dataset comprised deeply sampled blood TCRbeta repertoires from subjects exposed to, actively infected with, or recovered from COVID-19. The repertoires were made available in a free public database intended to serve as a resource for research on the immune response to SARS-CoV-2. Samples came from the ongoing ImmuneRACE study (first 160 participants) plus 1,254 subjects from 6 global collaborators. Sample metadata almost always included a de-identified subject ID, COVID-19 status, age in years and sex. Where available, HLA class I and class II types were obtained from metadata supplied by the sample provider rather than from assay-based typing. Results the study describes overall, beyond this receptor: The amount of clinical and demographic metadata varied by source and participant and was provided uncurated.

Enrolling through a virtual design, the prospective study's participants ranged in age from roughly 18 to 95 years and lived across more than 20 United States geographic areas. In the prospective study, participants were assigned to cohorts based on the clinical history participants reported in a screening survey and a study questionnaire. Each participant in the prospective study had whole blood, serum and a nasopharyngeal or oropharyngeal swab collected by mobile phlebotomists. Additional blood draws and questionnaires over an approximately 2-month period could optionally be provided by prospective study participants. Prospective study blood samples were shipped either frozen or at room temperature before DNA extraction. Concerning this clone: The antigen it binds to is not known. Base qualities are missing; no much larger clone stands one base away.

TCRbeta CDR3 regions were amplified from genomic DNA by means of the immunoSEQ Assay, a bias-controlled multiplex PCR. The original pipeline was this. Within the assay, amplification of reference gene primers was used to estimate how many nucleated cells each sample contained. To quantify the absolute abundance of each unique TCRbeta CDR3 rearrangement, sequence reads were collapsed and filtered. For each sample, productive Simpson clonality was calculated as the square root of Simpson's diversity index across productive rearrangements. Not all clones reach the TCRdb copy of this immuneACCESS table, which keeps in-frame sequences only. Checked studies attribute under half of the gap to unresolved V genes and leave the rest unexplained. V and J calls plus clone size are reproduced from that table; the DNA served to infer D and trimming. This sample lists 200,000 or so clones; about 87% were detected once. Approximately 2.5% of the sample goes to the ten largest clones.

CDR1 and CDR2 were assigned from the germline V gene as SNHLY and FYNNEI. Taken from cysteine to phenylalanine, the CDR3 has 14 residues. Only CDR3 DNA is held: 42 bases, read in frame from base 1. The germline V end is reduced by 6 bases and the J end by 4 bases; junction bases left unmatched: 3. This TCR was sampled from a woman aged 40-49 years with acute COVID-19. The sequence joins TRBV2 to TRBJ2-2; TRBD2 lines up with 9 middle nucleotides. The sequenced material came from PBMCs or T cells enriched from blood (not recorded which). The CDR3 protein sequence reads: CASSVAGATGELFF. The DNA sequence is given as TGTGCCAGCAGCGTAGCGGGAGCCACCGGGGAGCTGTTTTTT.